This T cell receptor beta chain derives from a study of long-term antiretroviral therapy in people with HIV (dated by TCRdb to between 2021 and 2022). Describing the broader study: Collection of the earliest samples took place about a decade ahead of the 2015 WHO recommendation for immediate ART, at a time when ART was typically delayed until CD4 counts fell. No cross-contamination during QIAcube processing was seen in test extractions of a monoclonal T-cell line run alongside roughly 30 polyclonal samples. This retrospective serial study examined whether starting ART and sustained HIV suppression were associated with changes in the composition and diversity of the TRB repertoire in peripheral blood. From 30 adults with confirmed HIV infection, the cohort provided 150 to 200 cryopreserved PBMC samples, gathered serially across a mean of around six years (range 1-12). Of the roughly 27 participants with HIV, approximately ten were female. General findings and caveats noted by the study authors: Samples dated from about 2004 to 2017, and the ART regimens used may be less effective than current ones. Expanded TRB clones identified before ART initiation dominated the repertoire at all time points, although this dominance fluctuated and declined in many PLHIV after ART. A significant increase in TRB diversity was found to be associated with ART initiation, although TRB diversity was observed to remain significantly below that of transplant donor controls even after long-term ART. Because pre-ART samples had limited cell numbers, unsorted PBMC were profiled rather than sorted CD4+ and CD8+ T cells. CDR3 length ranges in HIV repertoires were narrower than in controls, and network structure suggested an antigen-experienced repertoire with only a slight naive shift after ART. Since PBMC availability was limited, sequencing covered only the TCR beta chain, with no alpha chain pairing. Inferences about post-ART repertoire changes are limited because no data were available on ART adherence, viral resistance or therapy changes.

Participants were included only if at least one PBMC sample before ART initiation and at least two post-ART samples were available. Every participant with HIV received treatment in the United States of America. Before DNA extraction, cryopreserved samples containing roughly 1-11 million PBMC were thawed and washed. At the time of the earliest PBMC sample, participants with HIV were aged between about 23 and 54 years. Each participant contributed PBMC samples from 1-4 timepoints before ART initiation and 2-8 timepoints after ART initiation, with a median of 7 samples. For every participant, serial HIV viral load, CD4+ T-cell count, ART history and demographic data were obtained. A Qiagen kit on a QIAcube was used to extract genomic DNA from unsorted PBMC, with samples processed in batches of 12. Note on this clone: Its specific antigen is unknown. The record has no base qualities; no much larger clone is one base away.

Trimming leaves V shorter by 0 bases and J shorter by 4 bases, with the junction holding 4 bases beyond the gene matches. As encoded in the germline V gene, CDR1 is SGDLS while CDR2 is YYNGEE. Counted from cysteine to phenylalanine, this CDR3 has 14 amino acids. This entry keeps only the CDR3 DNA: 42 bases, framed from base 1. The immunoSEQ hsTCRB v3.0 assay was used at survey level resolution to sequence the TRB variable region. TRB sequencing targeted a depth of roughly 35,000-55,000 T-cell genomes per sample. An Illumina MiSeq with a v3 150-cycle kit was used to sequence the pooled TRB libraries. The authors' analysis ran thus. Repertoire analysis was performed in R inside a reproducible Nextflow workflow that covered QC, data transformation and analysis. LymphoSeq2, an R package for exploring AIRR-Seq data, was used to implement custom analyses. A few samples that produced fewer than 5000 total TRB sequences were removed, so approximately 190 HIV repertoires were analyzed. Of the roughly 180 retained HIV repertoires, over 55 were collected before and 120 to 140 after ART initiation. Each repertoire was downsampled to 5000 TRB nucleotide sequences, and summary statistics were averaged across 100 downsampling iterations. The analysis kept only TRB sequences whose CDR3 regions were at least seven amino acids long. A Shannon entropy-derived clonality score and the Gini coefficient were used to measure diversity. In repertoire networks, the top 5000 CDR3 amino acid sequences were linked whenever an edit distance of one separated two sequences. Antigen specificity groups and MHC restriction were predicted for TRB CDR3 amino acid sequences with GLIPH2. To flag known CMV, EBV, HIV or tissue antigen associations, CDR3 amino acid sequences were matched against VDJdb and McPAS-TCR. Pre-ART, post-ART and control groups were compared with Wilcoxon signed-rank tests and Holm-Bonferroni correction. The source is immuneACCESS, and TCRdb retained only in-frame sequences with V and J called. Part of the clones is not carried over; for the studies checked, unresolved V genes explain less than half of this, and the remainder is unexplained. Clonal size and the V and J genes are those of that table, whereas D and trimming came from the DNA. Across this sample there are 33,000 or so clones, with roughly 97% seen only once. Approximately 2% of the sample comes from the top ten.

Recombination connected TRBV9 to TRBJ2-7; TRBD2 lines up with 7 middle nucleotides. The receptor's source is a man aged 25 to 40 with HIV. Sample: unsorted PBMCs, taken 7.6 years after starting antiretroviral therapy. The nucleotide sequence is TGTGCCAGCAGCGTAGGGGGGGGTGGATACGAGCAGTACTTC. This codes for CASSVGGGGYEQYF. The CDR3 plus the reference TRBV9 and TRBJ2-7 genes for the other parts give the full variable domain: DSGVTQTPKHLITATGQRVTLRCSPRSGDLSVYWYQQSLDQGLQFLIQYYNGEERAKGNILERFSAQQFPDLHSELNLSSLELGDSALYFCASSVGGGGYEQYFGPGTRLTVT.